This T cell receptor beta chain was identified during a study of spatial heterogeneity in lung cancer. Study-wide results and limits: The study found that expanded intratumoral alpha and beta TCR counts tracked tumor mutation counts.

V lost 10 bases, J lost 7 bases, and 14 bases lay in between. CDR1 is MDHEN and CDR2 is SYDVKM in the germline V gene. This CDR3 spans 12 amino acids. The time point denotes: sample taken at primary tumor resection. TCRdb reanalysed the 5' RACE reads using MiXCR and keeps one entry per CDR3 protein. The table lists about 2,900 distinct CDR3 sequences, 3.5% to 5.5% of them singletons. This clonotype is large in the sample. Its target is unknown. The chain carries TRBV28 and TRBJ2-1, with a possible D match to TRBD2 (5 bases). This TCR came from a female donor with early-stage non-small cell lung cancer. Sequenced material: lung tumor tissue, taken at surgery. The CDR3 loop reads CATLGNGNEQFF. DNA of the CDR3: TGTGCCACCCTCGGGAACGGGAATGAGCAGTTCTTC.